This is a list of T cell receptor beta chains from one sample in a study of CD8 T cells in Susac syndrome. TCRdb analysed the immunoSEQ multiplex PCR reads with MiXCR anew, one entry per CDR3 protein. Among approximately 190,000 distinct CDR3 sequences listed, roughly 95% were seen once. Specimen: CD4+ T cells from PBMCs. These receptors originate from a human donor with Susac syndrome. The CDR3 runs from the conserved cysteine through the conserved F or W. A D gene is named only where the DNA matches it firmly.

d_gene: TRBD1
j_gene: TRBJ1-2
v_gene: TRBV6-6
CDR3aa: CASSSGQVINYGYTF
CDR3nt: TGTGCCAGCAGTTCCGGACAGGTCATTAACTATGGCTACACCTTC

d_gene: TRBD1
j_gene: TRBJ1-2
v_gene: TRBV30
CDR3aa: CAWRGDRSNYGYTF
CDR3nt: TGTGCCTGGAGGGGGGACAGGAGTAACTATGGCTACACCTTC

d_gene: -
j_gene: TRBJ2-5
v_gene: TRBV30
CDR3aa: CAWSSLWETQYF
CDR3nt: TGTGCCTGGAGTTCCCTTTGGGAGACCCAGTACTTC

d_gene: -
j_gene: TRBJ1-5
v_gene: TRBV20-1
CDR3aa: CSAQSGNQPQHF
CDR3nt: TGCAGTGCTCAGAGTGGCAATCAGCCCCAGCATTTT

d_gene: -
j_gene: TRBJ2-3
v_gene: TRBV19
CDR3aa: CASRPTAGRTQYF
CDR3nt: TGTGCCAGTAGGCCCACGGCGGGGCGTACGCAGTATTTT

d_gene: -
j_gene: TRBJ2-1
v_gene: TRBV19
CDR3aa: CASSFRGGYNEQFF
CDR3nt: TGTGCCAGTAGCTTCAGGGGGGGATACAATGAGCAGTTCTTC

d_gene: -
j_gene: TRBJ1-6
v_gene: TRBV20-1
CDR3aa: CSARPPGGVSGEINSPLHF
CDR3nt: TGCAGTGCTAGACCCCCTGGGGGTGTGTCAGGGGAGATTAATTCACCCCTCCACTTT

d_gene: TRBD1
j_gene: TRBJ1-2
v_gene: TRBV20-1
CDR3aa: CSAIDRGNYGYTF
CDR3nt: TGCAGTGCTATCGACAGGGGAAACTATGGCTACACCTTC

d_gene: -
j_gene: TRBJ2-6
v_gene: TRBV18
CDR3aa: CASSPGGSSGANVLTF
CDR3nt: TGTGCCAGCTCACCTGGAGGTTCTTCTGGGGCCAACGTCCTGACTTTC

d_gene: -
j_gene: TRBJ2-2
v_gene: TRBV4-2
CDR3aa: CASSYGPGDGPGELFF
CDR3nt: TGTGCCAGCAGCTACGGCCCCGGGGATGGACCCGGGGAGCTGTTTTTT

d_gene: -
j_gene: TRBJ1-3
v_gene: TRBV5-4
CDR3aa: CASSFGHGSGNTIYF
CDR3nt: TGTGCCAGCAGCTTTGGACATGGCTCTGGAAACACCATATATTTT

d_gene: -
j_gene: TRBJ2-7
v_gene: TRBV11-2
CDR3aa: CASSLDITYEQYF
CDR3nt: TGTGCCAGCAGCTTAGATATCACCTACGAGCAGTACTTC

d_gene: TRBD1
j_gene: TRBJ2-7
v_gene: TRBV30
CDR3aa: CAGTWTGTYEQYF
CDR3nt: TGTGCCGGTACCTGGACAGGGACCTACGAGCAGTACTTC

d_gene: TRBD2
j_gene: TRBJ2-5
v_gene: TRBV9
CDR3aa: CASSPWTSGGPYQETQYF
CDR3nt: TGTGCCAGCAGCCCATGGACTAGCGGGGGGCCCTACCAAGAGACCCAGTACTTC

d_gene: -
j_gene: TRBJ2-7
v_gene: TRBV7-8
CDR3aa: CASSLALGRGYEQYF
CDR3nt: TGTGCCAGCAGTTTAGCTCTGGGACGGGGCTACGAGCAGTACTTC

d_gene: -
j_gene: TRBJ2-3
v_gene: TRBV11-2
CDR3aa: CASSPLGNPQYF
CDR3nt: TGTGCCAGCAGCCCCCTGGGGAATCCGCAGTATTTT